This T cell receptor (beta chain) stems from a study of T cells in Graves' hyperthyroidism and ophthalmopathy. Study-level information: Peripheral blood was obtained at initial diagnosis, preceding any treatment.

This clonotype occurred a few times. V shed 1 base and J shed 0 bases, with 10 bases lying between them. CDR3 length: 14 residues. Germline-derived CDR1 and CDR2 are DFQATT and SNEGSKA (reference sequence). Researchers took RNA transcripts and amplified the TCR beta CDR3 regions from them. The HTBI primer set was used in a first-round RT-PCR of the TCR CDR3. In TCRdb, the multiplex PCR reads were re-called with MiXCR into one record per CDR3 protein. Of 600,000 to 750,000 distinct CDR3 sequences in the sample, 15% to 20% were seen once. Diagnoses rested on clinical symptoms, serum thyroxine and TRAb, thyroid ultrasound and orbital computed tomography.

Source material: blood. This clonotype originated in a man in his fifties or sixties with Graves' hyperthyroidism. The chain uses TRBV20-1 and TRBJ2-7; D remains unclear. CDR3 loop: CSARGPGLSYEQYF. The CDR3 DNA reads TGCAGTGCTAGAGGCCCGGGTCTCTCCTACGAGCAGTACTTC.